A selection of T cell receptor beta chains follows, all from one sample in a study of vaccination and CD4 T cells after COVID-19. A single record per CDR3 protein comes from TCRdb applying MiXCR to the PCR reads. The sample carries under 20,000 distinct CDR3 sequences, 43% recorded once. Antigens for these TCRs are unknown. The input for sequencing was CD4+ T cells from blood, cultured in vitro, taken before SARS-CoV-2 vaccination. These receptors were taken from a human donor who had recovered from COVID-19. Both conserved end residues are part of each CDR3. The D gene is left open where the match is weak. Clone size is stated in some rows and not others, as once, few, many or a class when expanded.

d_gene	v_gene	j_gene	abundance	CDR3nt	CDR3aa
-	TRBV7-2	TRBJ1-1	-	TGTGCCAGCAGCACCCTTCGGGGCGGGAACACTGAAGCTTTCTTT	CASSTLRGGNTEAFF
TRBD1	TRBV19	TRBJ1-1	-	TGTGCCAGTACCCTGGGGACAGGGGCGGGGAACACTGAAGCTTTCTTT	CASTLGTGAGNTEAFF
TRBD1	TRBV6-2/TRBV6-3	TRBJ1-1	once	TGTGCCAGCAGTTCCACGACAGGGTACACTGAAGCTTTCTTT	CASSSTTGYTEAFF
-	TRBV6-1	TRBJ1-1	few	TGTGCCAGCAGGGACAGAGCGTCCTACACTGAAGCTTTCTTT	CASRDRASYTEAFF
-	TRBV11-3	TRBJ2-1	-	TGTGCCAGCAGCCAAAGTCGGGGCAGCAATGAGCAGTTCTTC	CASSQSRGSNEQFF
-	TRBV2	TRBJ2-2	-	TGTGCCAGCAGGGACTTTAACACCGGGGAGCTGTTTTTT	CASRDFNTGELFF
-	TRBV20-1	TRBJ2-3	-	TGCAGTGTGTTGGTCGCGGGGCTCACAGATACGCAGTATTTT	CSVLVAGLTDTQYF
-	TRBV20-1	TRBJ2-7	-	TGCAGTGCTAGGCGCAGTTCCTACGAGCAGTACTTC	CSARRSSYEQYF
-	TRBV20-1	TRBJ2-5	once	TGCAGTGCTAGCGGGAGTGGTAAAGAGACCCAGTACTTC	CSASGSGKETQYF
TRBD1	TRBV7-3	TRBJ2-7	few	TGTGCCAGCAGCCCTTACTCCGGGACAGGGGTGCACGAGCAGTACTTC	CASSPYSGTGVHEQYF
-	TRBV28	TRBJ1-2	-	TGTGCCAGCAGGGTCGCCACCTTTAACTATGGCTACACCTTC	CASRVATFNYGYTF
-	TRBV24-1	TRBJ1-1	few	TGTGCCACCAGTGAGGGCAGGACGAACACTGAAGCTTTCTTT	CATSEGRTNTEAFF
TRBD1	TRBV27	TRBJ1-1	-	TGTGCCAGCAGACGGGACAGGACCGTTTTTACTGAAGCTTTCTTT	CASRRDRTVFTEAFF
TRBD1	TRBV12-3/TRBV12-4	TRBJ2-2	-	TGTGCCAGCAGCCAACCGCTGGGGACAGTTGGCACCGGGGAGCTGTTTTTT	CASSQPLGTVGTGELFF
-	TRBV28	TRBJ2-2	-	TGTGCCAGCAGTTTACCGGGAACCGGGGAGCTGTTTTTT	CASSLPGTGELFF
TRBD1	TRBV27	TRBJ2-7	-	TGTGCCAGCAGACGACCCACAGGGGTTTCCTACGAGCAGTACTTC	CASRRPTGVSYEQYF
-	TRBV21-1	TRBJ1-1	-	TGTGCCAGCAGCAACCGTCCTTCGGCGGACACTGAAGCTTTCTTT	CASSNRPSADTEAFF
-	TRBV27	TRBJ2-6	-	TGTGCCAGCAGCCCTCAATTCTCTGGGGCCAACGTCCTGACTTTC	CASSPQFSGANVLTF
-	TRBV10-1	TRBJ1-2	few	TGCGCCAGCAGCGGAGACAGGAGCTATGGCTACACCTTC	CASSGDRSYGYTF
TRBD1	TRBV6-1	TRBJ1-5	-	TGTGCCACGAGTGGACAGGGAGTTTATTCGGGTCAGCCCCAGCATTTT	CATSGQGVYSGQPQHF
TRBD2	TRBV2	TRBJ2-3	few	TGTGCCAGCAGTTTAGCGGGAACAGATACGCAGTATTTT	CASSLAGTDTQYF
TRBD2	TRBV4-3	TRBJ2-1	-	TGCGCCAGCAGCCAACAACTAGCGGGAGGACTGTTCTTC	CASSQQLAGGLFF
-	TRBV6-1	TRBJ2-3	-	TGTGCCAGCAGTGCCAGAGGGGGGTCCGGCACAGATACGCAGTATTTT	CASSARGGSGTDTQYF
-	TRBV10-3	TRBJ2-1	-	TGTGCCATCAGTGAGGGGAATGAGCAGTTCTTC	CAISEGNEQFF
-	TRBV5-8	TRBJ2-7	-	TGTGCCAGCAGCTACGAGGGACCGAGCTTC	CASSYEGPSF
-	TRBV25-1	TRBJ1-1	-	TGTGCCAGCAGTGAATATAAGGGTACTGAAGCTTTCTTT	CASSEYKGTEAFF